What follows are 5 T cell receptor beta chains derived from one specimen sequenced in a study of shared clonotypes between healthy human individuals. The protocol was immunoSEQ multiplex PCR, while the TCRdb copy is restricted to in-frame clones and leaves out a portion. The sample consists of over 2 million clones, 85% to 95% of them appearing once. Sequencing input: naive CD4+ T cells from PBMCs. This sample's subset: CD45RA+ positively selected. Receptors originate from a man younger than 30 in good health. Some clones in this sample may be carry-over from other donors' samples.

DNA for the CDR3: TGTGCCAGCAGGTACTCGTACAATGAGCAGTTCTTC. This encodes CASRYSYNEQFF. This sequence joins TRBV28 and TRBJ2-1; D is ambiguous. Trimming removed 6 bases at V and 4 bases at J, with 7 bases between. Germline assignment: CDR1 MDHEN and CDR2 SYDVKM. The CDR3 runs 12 residues.

In its sample, this clone was seen once. V is TRBV28 and J is TRBJ1-5, with D possibly TRBD1 on 6 matching bases. Per the germline V gene, CDR1 is MDHEN and CDR2 is SYDVKM. V shed 3 bases and J shed 0 bases, with 15 bases lying between them. The CDR3 runs to 17 residues. CDR3 sequence reads: CASSLAGGGNSNQPQHF. Here the CDR3 DNA reads TGTGCCAGCAGTTTGGCCGGGGGCGGGAATAGCAATCAGCCCCAGCATTTT.

This chain joins TRBV2 and TRBJ1-2; 7 bases map to TRBD1. Germline CDR1 and CDR2: SNHLY and FYNNEI. The V gene end was trimmed by 1 base and the J gene end by 6 bases; junction bases not matched to a gene: 5. The CDR3 totals 14 residues. The CDR3 DNA follows: TGTGCCAGCAGTGAAGGTTACAGGGGAAATGGCTACACCTTC. This translates into CASSEGYRGNGYTF.

This chain links TRBV18 with TRBJ2-3; 11 bases align to TRBD2. After removal of 0 bases from V and 3 bases from J, the junction contained 2 bases not matched to a gene. There are 16 residues in the CDR3. CDR1 is KGHSH, CDR2 LQKENI, per germline. CDR3 residues: CASSPPASGRTDTQYF. In DNA form, the CDR3 reads TGTGCCAGCTCACCACCGGCTAGCGGGAGGACAGATACGCAGTATTTT.

CDR3 region: CASRASGKDTGFF. Written as DNA, the CDR3 is TGTGCCAGCAGGGCTAGCGGGAAGGATACCGGATTTTTT. V is TRBV27 and J is TRBJ2-2; 9 bases fit TRBD2. In germline, CDR1 is MNHEY, CDR2 SMNVEV (reference sequence). V lost 6 bases and J lost 17; bases outside the gene matches: 13. This CDR3 is built from 13 residues.